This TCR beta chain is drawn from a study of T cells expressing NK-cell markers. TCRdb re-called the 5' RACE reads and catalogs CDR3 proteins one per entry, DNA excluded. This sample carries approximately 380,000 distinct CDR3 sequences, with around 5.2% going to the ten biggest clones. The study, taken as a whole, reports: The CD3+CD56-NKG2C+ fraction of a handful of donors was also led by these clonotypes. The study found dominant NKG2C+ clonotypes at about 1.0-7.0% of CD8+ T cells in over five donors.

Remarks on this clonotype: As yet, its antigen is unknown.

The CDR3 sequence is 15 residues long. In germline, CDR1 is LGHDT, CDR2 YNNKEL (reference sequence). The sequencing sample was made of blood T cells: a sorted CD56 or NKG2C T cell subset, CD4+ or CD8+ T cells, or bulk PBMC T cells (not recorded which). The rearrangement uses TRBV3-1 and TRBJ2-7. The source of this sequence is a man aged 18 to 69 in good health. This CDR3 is CASSQFGYRNYEQYF.